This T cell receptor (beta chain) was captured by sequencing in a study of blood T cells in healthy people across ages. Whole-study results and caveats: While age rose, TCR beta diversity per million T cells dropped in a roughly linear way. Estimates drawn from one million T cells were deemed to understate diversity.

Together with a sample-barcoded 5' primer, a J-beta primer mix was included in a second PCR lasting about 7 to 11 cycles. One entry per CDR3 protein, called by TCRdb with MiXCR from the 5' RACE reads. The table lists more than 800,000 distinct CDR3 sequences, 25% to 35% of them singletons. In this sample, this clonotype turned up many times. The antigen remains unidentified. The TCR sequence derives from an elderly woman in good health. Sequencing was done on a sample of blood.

This chain's CDR3 is CASSPQGLAGGNEQFF. The CDR3 nucleotides are TGTGCCAGCAGCCCCCAGGGGCTAGCGGGGGGGAATGAGCAGTTCTTC. V is TRBV7-2 and J is TRBJ2-1; 12 positions agree with TRBD2. V was pared by 5 bases and J by 7 bases, with 9 bases of the junction left unmatched. Germline lookup yields CDR1 SGHTA and CDR2 FQGNSA. The CDR3 contains 16 residues.